The entry below describes one T cell receptor beta chain. Its antigen is undetermined. The protocol was immunoSEQ multiplex PCR, while the TCRdb copy is restricted to in-frame clones and leaves out a portion. The data show approximately 150,000 clones, around 92% seen once. The CDR3 covers 12 residues. V dropped 3 bases and J dropped 5 bases, with 8 bases sitting between them. Germline assignment: CDR1 SGHRS and CDR2 YFSETQ. These data originate in a study of T cell responses to AZD1222 COVID-19 vaccine. Study-level results: Regions left unmutated in variants are reportedly the target of nearly half of spike-specific TCRs.

This sequence was found in an adult who received the AZD1222 COVID-19 vaccine. The chain links TRBV5-1 to TRBJ1-1; tentatively, D is TRBD1 (5 bases). The material sequenced was peripheral blood, taken 28 days after the second AZD1222 dose. The CDR3 loop is CASSSDSTEAFF. CDR3 DNA sequence: TGCGCCAGCAGCTCCGACAGTACTGAAGCTTTCTTT. Drawing the rest from reference TRBV5-1 and TRBJ1-1, the complete variable domain is KAGVTQTPRYLIKTRGQQVTLSCSPISGHRSVSWYQQTPGQGLQFLFEYFSETQRNKGNFPGRFSGRQFSNSRSEMNVSTLELGDSALYLCASSSDSTEAFFGQGTRLTVV.